This TCR beta chain was documented in a study of blood T cells in healthy people across ages. Next came a second PCR, run for about 7 to 12 cycles, which used a sample-barcoded 5' primer along with a J-beta primer mix. All cDNA molecules were each tagged by a template-switch adaptor with 12 random nucleotides. MiXCR was run by TCRdb on the 5' RACE reads, yielding one entry per CDR3 protein. The table records some 760,000 distinct CDR3 sequences, 20% to 30% of them present only once. This clonotype appeared a few times. Donors ranged from roughly 6 to 100 years old and were healthy Caucasians in Russia. Per sample, at least 5.5 micrograms of total RNA were extracted. This CDR3 is built from 15 residues. The germline V gene has CDR1 LGHDT and CDR2 YNNKEL (reference sequence). The V segment lost 4 bases and the J segment 7 bases; nucleotides outside the gene matches: 8. This same sample was also part of a study on T cells of mothers and their children.

V is TRBV3-1 and J is TRBJ2-1, with 9 bases aligning to TRBD2. Material for sequencing was blood. This TCR was sampled from a boy between 5 and 17 years old in good health. The CDR3 nucleotides are TGTGCCAGCAGCCTAAGCGGGAGGCCGTGGAATGAGCAGTTCTTC. This gives the protein CASSLSGRPWNEQFF.